This note documents a single TCR beta chain sequence. Its cognate antigen is unknown. Using its own MiXCR run on the reads, TCRdb lists one record per CDR3 protein. The repertoire has about 320,000 distinct CDR3 sequences, over 7.5% of them found once; the top ten carry 4.3%. This specimen comes from a study of T cell repertoires in cytomegalovirus infection. Study-wide results and caveats: HLA-C-restricted CMV-specific TCR beta clonotypes prevailed in the ex vivo response.

The ends were cut back, 2 bases at V and 6 bases at J, with 14 bases in the middle. Germline lookup yields CDR1 DFQATT and CDR2 SNEGSKA (reference sequence). CDR3 size: 14 residues. This TCR was recovered from a human donor in good health (CMV status not recorded). Some clones in this sample may be carry-over from other donors' samples. Sequencing used PBMCs. J is TRBJ1-5 and V is TRBV20-1, with TRBD1 as a possible D gene (6 bases). The CDR3 here is CSARRQVGGQPQHF. The CDR3 DNA sequence: TGCAGTGCTAGAAGACAGGTCGGTGGTCAGCCCCAGCATTTT.